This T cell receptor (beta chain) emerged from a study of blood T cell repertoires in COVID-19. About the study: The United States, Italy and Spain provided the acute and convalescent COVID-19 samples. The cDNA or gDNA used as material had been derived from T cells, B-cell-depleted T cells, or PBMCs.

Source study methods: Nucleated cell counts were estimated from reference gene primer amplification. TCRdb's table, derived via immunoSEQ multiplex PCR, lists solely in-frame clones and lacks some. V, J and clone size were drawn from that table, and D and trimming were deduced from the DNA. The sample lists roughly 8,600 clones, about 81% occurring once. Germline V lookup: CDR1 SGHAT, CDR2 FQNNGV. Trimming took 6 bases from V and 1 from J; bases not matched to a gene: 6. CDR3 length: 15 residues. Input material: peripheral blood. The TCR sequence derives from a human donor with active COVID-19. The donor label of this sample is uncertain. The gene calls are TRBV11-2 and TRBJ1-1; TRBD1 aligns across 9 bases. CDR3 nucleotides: TGTGCCAGCAGGCGGCCGGGACAGGGGAACACTGAAGCTTTCTTT. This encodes CASRRPGQGNTEAFF.